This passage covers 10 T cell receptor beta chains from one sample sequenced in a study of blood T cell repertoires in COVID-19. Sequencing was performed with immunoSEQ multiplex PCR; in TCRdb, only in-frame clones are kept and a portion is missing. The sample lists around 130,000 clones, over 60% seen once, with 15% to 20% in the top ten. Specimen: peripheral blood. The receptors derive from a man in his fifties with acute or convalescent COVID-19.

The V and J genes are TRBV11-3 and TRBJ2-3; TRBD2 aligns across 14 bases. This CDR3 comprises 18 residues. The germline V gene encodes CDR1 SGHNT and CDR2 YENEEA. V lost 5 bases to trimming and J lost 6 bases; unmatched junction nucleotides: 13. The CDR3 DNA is TGTGCCAGCAGCGACGGGACTAGCGGGGGTTCCTCGCTGGATACGCAGTATTTT. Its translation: CASSDGTSGGSSLDTQYF.

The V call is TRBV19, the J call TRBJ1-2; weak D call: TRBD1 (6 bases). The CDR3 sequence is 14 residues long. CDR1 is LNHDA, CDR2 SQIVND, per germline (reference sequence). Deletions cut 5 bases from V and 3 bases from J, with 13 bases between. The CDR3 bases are TGTGCCAGTAGTCGAACAGGGAGGGACTATGGCTACACCTTC. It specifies CASSRTGRDYGYTF. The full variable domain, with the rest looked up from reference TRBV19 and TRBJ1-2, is DGGITQSPKYLFRKEGQNVTLSCEQNLNHDAMYWYRQDPGQGLRLIYYSQIVNDFQKGDIAEGYSVSREKKESFPLTVTSAQKNPTAFYLCASSRTGRDYGYTFGSGTRLTVV.

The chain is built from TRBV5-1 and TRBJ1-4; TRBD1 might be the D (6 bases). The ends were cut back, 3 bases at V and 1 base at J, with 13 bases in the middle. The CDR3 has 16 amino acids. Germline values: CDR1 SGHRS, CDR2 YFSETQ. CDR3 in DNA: TGCGCCAGCAGCTCTGGACAGTTGCTAACTAATGAAAAACTGTTTTTT. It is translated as CASSSGQLLTNEKLFF.

CDR3 coding DNA: TGCGCCAGCAGCCAAGAAAGTGACAACCACCAAGAGACCCAGTACTTC. Encoded protein: CASSQESDNHQETQYF. This rearrangement joins TRBV4-1 to TRBJ2-5; D unclear. The germline CDR1 and CDR2 sequences are MGHRA and YSYEKL. This CDR3 has 16 residues. Trimming took 0 bases from V and 0 from J, leaving 11 bases between them.

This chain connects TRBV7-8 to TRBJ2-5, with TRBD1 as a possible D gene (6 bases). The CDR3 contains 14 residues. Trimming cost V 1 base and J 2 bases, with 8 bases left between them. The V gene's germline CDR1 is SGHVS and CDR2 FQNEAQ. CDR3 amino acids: CASSLDRAQETQYF. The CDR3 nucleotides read TGTGCCAGCAGCTTAGACAGGGCACAAGAGACCCAGTACTTC.

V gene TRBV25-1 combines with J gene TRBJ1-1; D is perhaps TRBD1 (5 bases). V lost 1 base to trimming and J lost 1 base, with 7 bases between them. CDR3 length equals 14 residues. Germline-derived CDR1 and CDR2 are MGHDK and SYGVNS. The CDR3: CASSESGENTEAFF. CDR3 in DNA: TGTGCCAGCAGTGAATCGGGGGAGAACACTGAAGCTTTCTTT.

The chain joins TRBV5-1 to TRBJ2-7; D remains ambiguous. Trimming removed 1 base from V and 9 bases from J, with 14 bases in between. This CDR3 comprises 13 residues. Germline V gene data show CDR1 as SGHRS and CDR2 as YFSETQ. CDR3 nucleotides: TGCGCCAGCAGCTTGCCAGGAAAGGAACGGCAGTACTTC. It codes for CASSLPGKERQYF.

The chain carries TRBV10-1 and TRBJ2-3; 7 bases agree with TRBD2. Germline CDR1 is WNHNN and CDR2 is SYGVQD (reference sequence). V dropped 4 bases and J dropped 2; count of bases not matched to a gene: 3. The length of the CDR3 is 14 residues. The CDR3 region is CASSAGGDTDTQYF. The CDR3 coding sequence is TGCGCCAGCAGTGCGGGGGGAGACACAGATACGCAGTATTTT.

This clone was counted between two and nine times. CDR3 coding DNA: TGTGCCAGCAGCTCTGGACAGGGTCGAGACGAGCAGTACTTC. Amino acids: CASSSGQGRDEQYF. The rearrangement links TRBV7-8 to TRBJ2-7, with 8 positions matching TRBD1. Trimming removed 4 bases from V and 5 bases from J; junction bases left unmatched: 7. Germline CDR1 SGHVS, CDR2 FQNEAQ. The CDR3 length is 14 residues. Combining the CDR3 with reference TRBV7-8 and TRBJ2-7 gives the whole variable domain GAGVSQSPRYKVAKRGQDVALRCDPISGHVSLFWYQQALGQGPEFLTYFQNEAQLDKSGLPSDRFFAERPEGSVSTLKIQRTQQEDSAVYLCASSSGQGRDEQYFGPGTRLTVT.

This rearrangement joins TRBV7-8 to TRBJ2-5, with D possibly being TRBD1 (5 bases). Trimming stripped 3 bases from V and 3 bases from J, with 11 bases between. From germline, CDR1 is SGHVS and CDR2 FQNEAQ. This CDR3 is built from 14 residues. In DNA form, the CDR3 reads TGTGCCAGCAGCTTCATGACAGCTAAAGAGACCCAGTACTTC. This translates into CASSFMTAKETQYF.